This T cell receptor beta chain was profiled in a study of cytotoxic CD8 clonotypes in ibrutinib-treated CLL (dated by TCRdb to the early 2020s). General notes on the study: The cohort was composed of 11 relapsed/refractory and approximately 14 treatment-naive patients; IGHV unmutated status was identified in roughly 17 patients. Partial responses were observed in about 25 patients and complete responses in 2; after a median follow-up of around 68 months, remission was maintained in around 14 patients and progression was observed in approximately 12. Response samples were obtained after a median of about 13 months of treatment, with a range of roughly 6 to 40 months. Samples averaged approximately 260,000 productive templates and some 91,000 productive rearrangements. Of the approximately 87 people in the trial, about two dozen had longitudinal samples available. Cryopreserved peripheral blood mononuclear cells were collected before treatment, at response, and at either disease progression or sustained remission. Every remission and progressive disease sample was obtained while ibrutinib was still being received by the patients. The investigation overall reported the following: Sampling times were not matched between patients in sustained remission and patients whose disease was progressing, and lymph node repertoires were not examined. At ibrutinib response clonality went up, during sustained remission it held steady, and at progression it dropped back toward baseline. Public clonotypes were rare and either shrank or stayed stable during treatment, and the rise in clonality at ibrutinib response reflected expansion of private clonotypes. Baseline clonality was found to be higher than that of age-matched healthy donors and was strongly correlated with circulating CD8+ T-cell counts.

A MiSeq instrument was used for deep resolution sequencing, which targeted depths ranging from 1 in 1 million up to 1 in 200,000 T cells, with coverage averaging 10x for each clonotype. The immunoSEQ hsTCRB Kit was used to generate the TCR beta libraries. In the authors' own workflow: Data were analyzed with ImmunoSEQ Data Assistant and ImmunoSEQ Analyzer, with V, D and J genes assigned per IMGT definitions. Clonality, which ranges from 0 to 1, was calculated as one minus the normalized Shannon entropy of productive rearrangement frequencies. Public clonotype analysis was restricted to overrepresented clonotypes comprising at least 0.05% of each patient's repertoire. Approximately 14 age-matched healthy donor repertoires from immuneACCESS served as clonality controls. TCRdb's version of the immuneACCESS table is confined to in-frame rearrangements and falls short of the full clone set. An unresolved V gene accounts for under half of the shortfall where checked; the remainder is of unknown origin. From that table come the V and J calls and clone size; the DNA was used to work out D and trimming. The sample contains around 160,000 clones, about 88% of them found a single time. Of the sample, roughly 3% is held by the ten largest clones.

With regard to this clone: Its antigen is still unknown. Qualities for individual bases were not recorded, and no much larger clone is one base off.

The time point label of this sample denotes: progressive disease on ibrutinib. For TCR beta library preparation, about 2 micrograms of genomic DNA were extracted from the cryopreserved PBMCs. High-throughput TCR beta sequencing was performed on longitudinal blood samples from CLL patients receiving ibrutinib monotherapy. The patients took part in an open-label, single-center phase 2 trial of ibrutinib monotherapy. Trimming costs V 0 bases and J 4 bases, and their ends lie 12 bases apart. From cysteine to phenylalanine, the CDR3 is 15 amino acids long. The read is trimmed to its CDR3 DNA, 45 bases read in frame from base 1. CDR1 and CDR2, looked up from the germline V gene (reference sequence), are LNHDA and SQIVND.

Sequencing used PBMCs, obtained at disease progression, from a patient treated with ibrutinib. Recombination joined TRBV19 with TRBJ1-2, with the D gene not confidently named. The receptor was derived from a human donor with chronic lymphocytic leukemia. CDR3 region: CASSIDLAGPYGYTF. The DNA is TGTGCCAGTAGTATAGATCTGGCAGGACCCTATGGCTACACCTTC.